The clone carrying this T cell receptor (beta chain) was seen just once. The data originate from a study of T cells after yellow fever vaccination. J was trimmed by 2 bases and V by 7 bases; bases with no gene match: 7. The CDR3 spans 15 residues. TCRdb re-derived calls from the 5' RACE reads in MiXCR, one entry per CDR3 protein. Here the sample spans some 560,000 distinct CDR3 sequences, around 21% being singletons. This chain links TRBV12-3 or TRBV12-4 with TRBJ2-2; 7 nucleotides agree with TRBD1. Here the sequenced sample was PBMCs, taken 15 days after the yellow fever booster vaccination. This clonotype originated in a man aged 25-40 years who received the YFV17D yellow fever vaccine. The CDR3 loop is CASITGTVNTGELFF. The CDR3, as DNA: TGTGCCAGCATTACCGGGACAGTCAACACCGGGGAGCTGTTTTTT.